This T cell receptor (beta chain) was captured in a study of early T cells in non-severe SARS-CoV-2 infection. Background on the study: Sequenced material consisted of bulk RNA (from unsorted whole blood), and chains were unpaired. Study findings and constraints: The study's VDJdb matching favored anti-spike CD8 responses and missed private and CD4 specificities.

On this clonotype itself: No antigen is known for it.

Trimming removed 1 base from V and 0 bases from J; junction bases left unmatched: 7. This CDR3 is 17 amino acids long. Germline values: CDR1 SGHAT, CDR2 FQNNGV. Unique molecular identifiers were added to individual cDNA molecules. From the 5' RACE reads, TCRdb called clonotypes with MiXCR, one entry per CDR3 protein. The sample shows over 95,000 distinct CDR3 sequences, approximately 15% of them seen only once. What was sequenced was whole blood. The receptor's source is an adult who was a healthcare worker with PCR-confirmed SARS-CoV-2 infection or an uninfected control (not recorded which). The chain employs TRBV11-2 and TRBJ2-7; 9 nucleotides align to TRBD2. In nucleotides, the CDR3 is TGTGCCAGCAGCTTAGGGAAGACTAGCGGTCTCTCCTACGAGCAGTACTTC. Amino acids: CASSLGKTSGLSYEQYF.